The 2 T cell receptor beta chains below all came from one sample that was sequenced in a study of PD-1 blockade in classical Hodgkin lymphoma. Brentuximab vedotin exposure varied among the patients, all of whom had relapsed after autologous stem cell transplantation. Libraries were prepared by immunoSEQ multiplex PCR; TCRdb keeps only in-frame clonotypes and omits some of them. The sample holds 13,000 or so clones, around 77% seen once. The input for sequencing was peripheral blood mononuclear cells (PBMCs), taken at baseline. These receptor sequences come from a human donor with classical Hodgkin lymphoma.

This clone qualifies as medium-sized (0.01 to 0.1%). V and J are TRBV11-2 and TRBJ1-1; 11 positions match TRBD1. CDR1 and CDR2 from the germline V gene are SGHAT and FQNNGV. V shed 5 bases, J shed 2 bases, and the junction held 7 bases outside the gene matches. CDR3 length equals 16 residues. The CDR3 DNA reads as TGTGCCAGCAGCCCCGGGACAGGGGGGTTAAACACTGAAGCTTTCTTT. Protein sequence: CASSPGTGGLNTEAFF.

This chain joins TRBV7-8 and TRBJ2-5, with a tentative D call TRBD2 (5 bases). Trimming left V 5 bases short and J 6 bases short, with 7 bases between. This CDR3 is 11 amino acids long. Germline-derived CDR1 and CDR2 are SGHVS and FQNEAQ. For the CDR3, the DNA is TGTGCCAGCAGCCCCGGGAAGACCCAGTACTTC. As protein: CASSPGKTQYF. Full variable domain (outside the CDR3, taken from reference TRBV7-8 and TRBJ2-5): GAGVSQSPRYKVAKRGQDVALRCDPISGHVSLFWYQQALGQGPEFLTYFQNEAQLDKSGLPSDRFFAERPEGSVSTLKIQRTQQEDSAVYLCASSPGKTQYFGPGTRLLVL.